This TCR beta chain was documented in a study of control samples from healthy donors and cancer patients. Sequenced by immunoSEQ multiplex PCR; TCRdb stores in-frame clones only, minus some. The sample includes 85,000 to 120,000 clones, approximately 90% seen only once; the top ten take 2% to 2.5%. Trimming took 7 bases from V and 0 from J, leaving 12 bases between them. Germline loops: CDR1 WSHSY, CDR2 SAAADI. The CDR3 is 14 residues long. The sequenced sample was blood. This TCR was recovered from a woman under 30 in good health. The chain couples TRBV10-2 to TRBJ1-1; D ambiguous. The CDR3 loop is CASTDIALNTEAFF. The CDR3 DNA reads as TGCGCCAGCACTGACATCGCGTTGAACACTGAAGCTTTCTTT.